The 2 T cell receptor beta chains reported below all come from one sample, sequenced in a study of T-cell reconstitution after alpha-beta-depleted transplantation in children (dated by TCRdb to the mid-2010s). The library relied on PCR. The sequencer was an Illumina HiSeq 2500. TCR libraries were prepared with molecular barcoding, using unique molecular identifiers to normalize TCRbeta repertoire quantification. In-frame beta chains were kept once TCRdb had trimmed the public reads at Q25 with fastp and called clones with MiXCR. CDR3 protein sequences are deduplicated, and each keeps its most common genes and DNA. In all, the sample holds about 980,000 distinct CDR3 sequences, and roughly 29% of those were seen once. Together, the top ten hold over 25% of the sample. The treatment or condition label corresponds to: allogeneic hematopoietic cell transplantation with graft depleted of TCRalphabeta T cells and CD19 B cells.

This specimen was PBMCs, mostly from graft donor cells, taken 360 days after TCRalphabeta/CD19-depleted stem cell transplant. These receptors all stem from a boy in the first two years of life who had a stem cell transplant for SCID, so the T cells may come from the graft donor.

CDR3 region: CASLPTPNTEAFF. DNA of the CDR3: TGTGCCAGCCTCCCGACACCGAACACTGAAGCTTTCTTT. This chain connects TRBV18 to TRBJ1-1; D remains ambiguous. CDR3 length equals 13 residues. Per the germline V gene, CDR1 is KGHSH and CDR2 is LQKENI. Trimming took off 8 bases at V and 1 base at J, with 11 bases between the two ends.

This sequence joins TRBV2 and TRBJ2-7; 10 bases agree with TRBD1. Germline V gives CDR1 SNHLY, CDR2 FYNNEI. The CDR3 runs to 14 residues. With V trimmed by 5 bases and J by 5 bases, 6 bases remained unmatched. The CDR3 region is CASSFDRGHDEQYF. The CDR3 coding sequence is TGTGCCAGCAGTTTCGACAGGGGGCACGACGAGCAGTACTTC.